The 19 T cell receptor beta chains listed next were all sequenced from one sample in a study of blood T cell repertoires in COVID-19. TCRdb's table, derived via immunoSEQ multiplex PCR, lists solely in-frame clones and lacks some. The sample lists more than 450,000 clones, 75% to 90% occurring once. Sequenced sample: PBMCs or T cells enriched from blood (not recorded which). Receptors were obtained from a woman under 30 who had recovered from COVID-19.

This clone was observed once. This sequence joins TRBV5-1 and TRBJ2-4; 15 nucleotides line up with TRBD2. This CDR3 is 16 amino acids long. Trimming at V came to 7 bases and at J to 9 bases, leaving 11 bases not matched to a gene. Germline CDR1 and CDR2: SGHRS and YFSETQ. The CDR3 here is CASARTSGGAGAIQYF. The CDR3 nucleotides read TGCGCCAGCGCCCGGACTAGCGGGGGGGCCGGGGCCATTCAGTACTTC.

The V gene is TRBV19, the J gene TRBJ1-4; 11 positions agree with TRBD1. V lost 7 bases to trimming and J lost 8 bases; unmatched junction nucleotides: 9. The CDR3 has 15 residues. Germline lookup yields CDR1 LNHDA and CDR2 SQIVND (reference sequence). The CDR3 protein is CASTLGTGGTEKLFF. The CDR3 coding sequence is TGTGCCAGTACCCTCGGGACAGGGGGGACCGAAAAACTGTTTTTT.

The CDR3 loop is CASSRDSSPLHF. In DNA form, the CDR3 reads TGTGCCAGCAGTCGGGACAGTTCACCCCTCCACTTT. V gene TRBV12-3 or TRBV12-4 combines with J gene TRBJ1-6; 7 positions agree with TRBD1. There are 12 residues in the CDR3. The trim removed 5 bases at V and 9 bases at J, leaving 1 base unmatched.

The gene calls are TRBV28 and TRBJ1-2; no clear D. Trimming left V 7 bases short and J 1 base short, with 19 bases between. This CDR3 has 16 amino acids. The germline CDR1 and CDR2 sequences are MDHEN and SYDVKM. The CDR3 spells CASTTNDLTFNYGYTF. CDR3 sequence (DNA): TGTGCCAGCACCACTAACGACCTCACCTTTAACTATGGCTACACCTTC.

CDR3 region: CASSQSGGFYNEQFF. The CDR3 bases are TGTGCCAGCAGTCAAAGCGGGGGATTTTACAATGAGCAGTTCTTC. The chain employs TRBV6-4 and TRBJ2-1; TRBD2 agrees at 8 bases. The junction had 7 bases not matched to a gene; V was cut back by 5 bases and J by 4 bases. The germline CDR1 and CDR2 sequences are MRHNA and SNTAGT. The CDR3 is made up of 15 amino acids.

This CDR3 is CSVVGRQSPREQYF. In DNA form, the CDR3 reads TGCAGCGTTGTAGGTCGACAGAGTCCTAGGGAGCAGTACTTC. This chain uses TRBV29-1 with TRBJ2-7; a weak D match, TRBD1 (5 bases). Trimming shortened V by 4 bases and J by 7 bases, and 20 bases separated the two germline ends. CDR1 is SQVTM, CDR2 ANQGSEA, per germline. CDR3 length: 14 residues.

This clone was found once. The genes are TRBV4-1 and TRBJ1-2; D is undetermined. From germline, CDR1 is MGHRA and CDR2 YSYEKL. This CDR3 comprises 15 residues. Trimming cost V 0 bases and J 2 bases, with 10 bases left between them. In DNA, the CDR3 is TGCGCCAGCAGCCAAGATTATAGCAGAAACTATGGCTACACCTTC. Translation gives CASSQDYSRNYGYTF.

Only a few counts were recorded for this clone. This sequence joins TRBV5-1 and TRBJ2-3; 12 bases align to TRBD2. Germline-derived CDR1 and CDR2 are SGHRS and YFSETQ. The CDR3 has 17 amino acids. The V gene end was trimmed by 5 bases and the J gene end by 4 bases; junction bases not matched to a gene: 11. CDR3: CASSTSGGPNLPDTQYF. CDR3 sequence (DNA): TGCGCCAGCAGTACTAGCGGGGGGCCCAATCTCCCAGATACGCAGTATTTT.

The chain uses TRBV11-2 and TRBJ2-1, with TRBD2 matching over 12 bases. CDR1 is SGHAT, CDR2 FQNNGV, per germline. V was pared by 5 bases and J by 0 bases, with 11 bases of the junction left unmatched. The CDR3 runs to 19 residues. CDR3 sequence: CASSPRLAGALSSYNEQFF. The CDR3 region has the DNA TGTGCCAGCAGCCCACGACTAGCGGGGGCCCTAAGCTCCTACAATGAGCAGTTCTTC.

The V and J genes are TRBV11-3 and TRBJ2-3; 14 bases align to TRBD2. The CDR3 contains 17 residues. With 5 bases clipped from V and 1 base from J, the junction kept 5 bases outside the gene matches. Germline CDR1 and CDR2: SGHNT and YENEEA. The CDR3 bases are TGTGCCAGCAGCACCCGGACTAGCGGGGGGCGCACAGATACGCAGTATTTT. The encoded protein is CASSTRTSGGRTDTQYF.

The chain combines TRBV3-1 (or the pseudogene TRBV3-2) with TRBJ2-7, with TRBD2 matching 16 bases. Germline trimming cut 1 base from V and 2 bases from J; bases unmatched to any gene: 8. Germline CDR1 LGHDT, CDR2 YNNKEL (reference sequence). CDR3 length equals 19 residues. The CDR3 reads CASSQAGTSGGVFPYEQYF. CDR3 bases: TGTGCCAGCAGCCAAGCTGGGACTAGCGGGGGGGTTTTCCCCTACGAGCAGTACTTC.

The J gene is TRBJ2-7, the V gene TRBV4-1; D perhaps matches TRBD2 (6 bases). Germline loops: CDR1 MGHRA, CDR2 YSYEKL. The CDR3 extends over 18 amino acids. The germline V and J ends were trimmed by 0 bases and 4 bases, with 22 bases remaining between them. As DNA, the CDR3 is TGCGCCAGCAGCCAAGAAGCGGGCAGGGAAGGCGTCTTATACGAGCAGTACTTC. It is translated as CASSQEAGREGVLYEQYF.

The chain is built from TRBV19 and TRBJ2-5, with TRBD1 matching over 9 bases. This CDR3 contains 14 residues. Germline CDR1 LNHDA, CDR2 SQIVND (reference sequence). The J segment lost 5 bases and the V segment lost 7 bases, leaving 8 bases of the junction unmatched. CDR3 coding DNA: TGTGCCAGTATGGGGACAGGGACATCGGAGACCCAGTACTTC. This encodes CASMGTGTSETQYF.

The chain couples TRBV27 to TRBJ1-1; D is perhaps TRBD1 (5 bases). CDR1 MNHEY and CDR2 SMNVEV come from the germline V gene (reference sequence). Trimming cost V 2 bases and J 5 bases, with 9 bases left between them. The CDR3 totals 13 residues. In nucleotides, the CDR3 is TGTGCCAGCAGTTTAGCGAAGGGGACTGAAGCTTTCTTT. Residues: CASSLAKGTEAFF.

The chain carries TRBV2 and TRBJ2-3; 7 bases line up with TRBD2. The CDR3 consists of 14 residues. The V gene's germline CDR1 is SNHLY and CDR2 FYNNEI. V gave up 8 bases and J gave up 6 bases; unmatched junction bases: 11. The CDR3 here is CASGAGPYEDTQYF. CDR3 coding DNA: TGTGCCAGCGGAGCGGGGCCCTACGAGGATACGCAGTATTTT.

The chain couples TRBV5-4 to TRBJ1-2; TRBD1 matches at 7 bases. CDR3 length: 15 residues. CDR1 and CDR2 from the germline V gene are SGHNT and YYREEE (reference sequence). Germline trimming cut 1 base from V and 4 bases from J; bases unmatched to any gene: 7. CDR3 coding DNA: TGTGCCAGCAGCTTGCGACAGGGCACCATCTATGGCTACACCTTC. Protein: CASSLRQGTIYGYTF.

The V and J genes are TRBV5-1 and TRBJ2-2, with D possibly matching TRBD1 (6 bases). The CDR3 is 15 amino acids. Germline-derived CDR1 and CDR2 are SGHRS and YFSETQ. The V gene lost 2 bases and the J gene lost 7 bases, with 15 bases spanning the gap. This CDR3 reads CASSLEQGSNGELFF. CDR3 sequence (DNA): TGCGCCAGCAGCTTAGAACAGGGTAGTAACGGGGAGCTGTTTTTT.

The chain carries TRBV12-3 or TRBV12-4 and TRBJ2-3; D is unresolved. Trimming stripped 2 bases from V and 4 bases from J, with 4 bases between. The CDR3 runs to 12 residues. The CDR3 DNA follows: TGTGCCAGCAGTTTACCAGCAGATACGCAGTATTTT. Translated: CASSLPADTQYF.

This chain connects TRBV5-1 to TRBJ1-6, with D maybe TRBD1 (5 bases). Germline CDR1 is SGHRS and CDR2 is YFSETQ. V was cut by 6 bases and J by 8 bases, with 15 bases left in between. CDR3 length equals 14 residues. CDR3 residues: CASTLGGKDSPLHF. The CDR3 region has the DNA TGCGCCAGCACCCTGGGGGGTAAGGATTCACCCCTCCACTTT. Supplemented by reference TRBV5-1 and TRBJ1-6, the full variable domain reads KAGVTQTPRYLIKTRGQQVTLSCSPISGHRSVSWYQQTPGQGLQFLFEYFSETQRNKGNFPGRFSGRQFSNSRSEMNVSTLELGDSALYLCASTLGGKDSPLHFGNGTRLTVT.